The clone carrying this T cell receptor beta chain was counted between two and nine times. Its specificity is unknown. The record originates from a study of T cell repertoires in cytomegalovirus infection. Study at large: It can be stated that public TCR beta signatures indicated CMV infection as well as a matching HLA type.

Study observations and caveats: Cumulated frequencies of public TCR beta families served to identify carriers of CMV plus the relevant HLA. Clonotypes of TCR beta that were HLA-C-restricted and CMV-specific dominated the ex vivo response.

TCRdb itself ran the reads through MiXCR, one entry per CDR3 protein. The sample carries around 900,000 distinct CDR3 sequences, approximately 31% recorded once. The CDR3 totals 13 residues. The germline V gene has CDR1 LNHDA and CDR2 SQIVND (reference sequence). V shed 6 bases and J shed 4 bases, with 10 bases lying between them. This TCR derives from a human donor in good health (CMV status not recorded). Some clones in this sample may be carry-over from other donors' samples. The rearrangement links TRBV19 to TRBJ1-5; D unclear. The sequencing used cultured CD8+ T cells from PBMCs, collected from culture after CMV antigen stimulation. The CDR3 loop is CASRIGGNQPQHF. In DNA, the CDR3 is TGTGCCAGTAGGATCGGCGGAAATCAGCCCCAGCATTTT.